The T cell receptor (beta chain) under discussion was sequenced for a study of CD8 T cells in Susac syndrome. Sequencing of TCR beta was undertaken in CD8+ and CD4+ T cells derived from blood. CD8+ and CD4+ T cells were negatively isolated; TEMRA cells were FACS-enriched. From germline, CDR1 is SGHRS and CDR2 YFSETQ. V was shortened by 4 bases and J by 6 bases, with 16 bases between the two germline ends. The CDR3 covers 14 residues. RNA totalling about 0.5 to 1 ug underwent reverse transcription with random hexamers. TCRdb recomputed calls from the immunoSEQ multiplex PCR reads with MiXCR, one row per CDR3 protein. This table has around 120,000 distinct CDR3 sequences, around 94% appearing once.

This receptor was identified in a human donor with multiple sclerosis. The sample consisted of CD4+ T cells from PBMCs. The rearrangement uses TRBV5-1 and TRBJ1-1; D possibly corresponds to TRBD1 (6 bases). This chain's CDR3 is CASSRMTGSAEAFF. CDR3 sequence (DNA): TGCGCCAGCAGCAGAATGACAGGATCCGCTGAAGCTTTCTTT.